Following are 19 T cell receptor beta chains from one sample sequenced in a study of T-cell memory formation after mild COVID-19. MiXCR was run by TCRdb on the 5' RACE reads, yielding one entry per CDR3 protein. Of about 390,000 distinct CDR3 sequences in the sample, roughly 15% were seen once. Sequencing was performed on PBMCs or a T cell subset sorted from them (not recorded which). The source is a man between 18 and 29 years old who had mild COVID-19 (a few samples of this study predate the infection). Cell type and time point are not known.

This clonotype came up many times. The chain combines TRBV12-3 or TRBV12-4 with TRBJ2-1; 8 positions agree with TRBD2. The trim removed 7 bases at V and 4 bases at J, leaving 3 bases unmatched. The CDR3 is made up of 13 amino acids. The CDR3 loop reads CASTGGGYNEQFF. In DNA form, the CDR3 reads TGTGCCAGCACCGGGGGGGGATACAATGAGCAGTTCTTC.

V and J are TRBV19 and TRBJ2-3, with D possibly matching TRBD2 (5 bases). The CDR3 contains 15 residues. Germline CDR1 is LNHDA and CDR2 is SQIVND (reference sequence). V dropped 6 bases and J dropped 4 bases, with 17 bases sitting between them. DNA for the CDR3: TGTGCCAGTAGACCCGGACTTCAATTCCCAGATACGCAGTATTTT. Translation: CASRPGLQFPDTQYF.

V usage is TRBV5-1 and J usage is TRBJ2-1, with 8 bases lining up with TRBD2. J was trimmed by 1 base and V by 0 bases; bases with no gene match: 6. Looked up from germline, CDR1 is SGHRS and CDR2 is YFSETQ. This CDR3 region has 17 residues. CDR3 residues: CASSLALAGNSYNEQFF. The CDR3 DNA is TGCGCCAGCAGCTTGGCCTTAGCGGGGAATTCCTACAATGAGCAGTTCTTC.

Written as DNA, the CDR3 is TGTGCCAGCAGCTCACTAGCGGGGGCATACGAGCAGTACTTC. Protein: CASSSLAGAYEQYF. This rearrangement joins TRBV7-2 to TRBJ2-7; TRBD2 matches 11 bases. Trimming removed 4 bases from V and 4 bases from J; junction bases left unmatched: 3. The CDR3 extends over 14 amino acids. Germline V gene lookup returns CDR1 SGHTA and CDR2 FQGNSA. The whole variable domain, remainder taken from reference TRBV7-2 and TRBJ2-7, is GAGVSQSPSNKVTEKGKDVELRCDPISGHTALYWYRQSLGQGLEFLIYFQGNSAPDKSGLPSDRFSAERTGGSVSTLTIQRTQQEDSAVYLCASSSLAGAYEQYFGPGTRLTVT.

J is TRBJ2-7 and V is TRBV7-2; either TRBD1 or TRBD2 may supply D (5 bases each). The CDR3 consists of 13 residues. Germline V gene sequence: CDR1 SGHTA, CDR2 FQGNSA. V lost 3 bases, J lost 3 bases, and 9 bases lay in between. CDR3 sequence (DNA): TGTGCCAGCAGCTTGTCGGGGCTCTACGAGCAGTACGTC. This sequence encodes CASSLSGLYEQYV.

This clonotype came up a few times. The chain has TRBV7-9 and TRBJ2-5; 8 bases agree with TRBD2. CDR1 and CDR2 (germline): SEHNR, FQNEAQ (reference sequence). The CDR3 runs 14 residues. V shed 5 bases and J 3 bases; nucleotides not matched to a gene: 5. The CDR3: CASSISGGKETQYF. CDR3 DNA sequence: TGTGCCAGCAGCATAAGCGGGGGAAAAGAGACCCAGTACTTC.

V gene TRBV5-1 combines with J gene TRBJ2-3, with 10 bases fitting TRBD2. V shed 4 bases, J shed 2 bases, and the junction held 10 bases outside the gene matches. CDR1 is SGHRS, CDR2 YFSETQ, per germline. The CDR3 loop spans 17 amino acids. CDR3 amino acids: CASSRGLAGVSTDTQYF. The DNA for the CDR3 is TGCGCCAGCAGCCGAGGGCTAGCGGGGGTCTCCACAGATACGCAGTATTTT. The entire variable domain, with the rest obtained from reference TRBV5-1 and TRBJ2-3, is as follows: KAGVTQTPRYLIKTRGQQVTLSCSPISGHRSVSWYQQTPGQGLQFLFEYFSETQRNKGNFPGRFSGRQFSNSRSEMNVSTLELGDSALYLCASSRGLAGVSTDTQYFGPGTRLTVL.

This clonotype was seen a handful of times. The genes are TRBV5-1 and TRBJ2-7, with D perhaps given as TRBD1 or TRBD2 (7 bases each). This CDR3 has 15 amino acids. Germline CDR1 and CDR2: SGHRS and YFSETQ. Trimming removed 7 bases at V and 3 bases at J, with 20 bases between. The CDR3 coding sequence is TGCGCCAGCTCCCCCGGGGGGACAGCCAGCTACGAGCAGTACGTC. This codes for CASSPGGTASYEQYV.

The table lists this clonotype with a few counts. This chain joins TRBV6-2 or TRBV6-3 and TRBJ2-1; TRBD1 agrees at 7 bases. CDR3 length: 15 residues. Germline V CDR1 and CDR2: MNHEY, SVGEGT. V was clipped by 2 bases and J by 0 bases; unmatched bases: 1. The DNA of the CDR3 is TGTGCCAGCAGTTACCGGGACAGCTCCTACAATGAGCAGTTCTTC. It encodes CASSYRDSSYNEQFF.

A few counts support this clonotype. The V gene is TRBV20-1, the J gene TRBJ2-2, with D uncertain. V lost 1 base, J lost 0 bases, and 6 bases lay in between. Germline V lookup: CDR1 DFQATT, CDR2 SNEGSKA (reference sequence). The CDR3 runs to 14 residues. The CDR3 protein is CSARGGTNTGELFF. CDR3 nucleotide sequence: TGCAGTGCTAGAGGGGGTACGAACACCGGGGAGCTGTTTTTT.

This clonotype was seen only a few times. The chain is built from TRBV5-1 and TRBJ2-5, with TRBD2 identical over 10 bases. The V gene's germline CDR1 is SGHRS and CDR2 YFSETQ. Trimming took 4 bases from V and 4 from J; bases not matched to a gene: 7. The CDR3 extends over 15 amino acids. Written as DNA, the CDR3 is TGCGCCAGCAGCCTGACCAGCGGGGGGGTAGAGACCCAGTACTTC. It encodes CASSLTSGGVETQYF.

The gene calls are TRBV9 and TRBJ1-2; D not resolved. The V end lost 0 bases, the J end lost 2 bases, and 11 bases lay between the germline ends. The CDR3 loop spans 15 amino acids. Germline V lookup: CDR1 SGDLS, CDR2 YYNGEE. CDR3 sequence: CASSVAGFQNYGYTF. The CDR3 nucleotides are TGTGCCAGCAGCGTAGCGGGGTTCCAGAACTATGGCTACACCTTC.

This clonotype has just a few counts. The rearrangement uses TRBV9 and TRBJ2-2, with 12 bases aligning to TRBD2. The J segment lost 4 bases and the V segment lost 2 bases, leaving 6 bases of the junction unmatched. Germline CDR1 SGDLS, CDR2 YYNGEE. This CDR3 is 17 amino acids long. In DNA form, the CDR3 reads TGTGCCAGCAGCGTTGCTAGCGGGGGGGCCGGCACCGGGGAGCTGTTTTTT. Residues: CASSVASGGAGTGELFF.

In its sample, this clonotype was seen many times. This rearrangement joins TRBV5-6 to TRBJ2-3, with TRBD1 identical over 7 bases. Germline lookup yields CDR1 SGHDT and CDR2 YYEEEE. This CDR3 is built from 14 residues. The V segment lost 3 bases and the J segment 1 base; nucleotides outside the gene matches: 2. The CDR3 loop reads CASSSTGGTDTQYF. CDR3 coding DNA: TGTGCCAGCAGCTCAACAGGGGGCACAGATACGCAGTATTTT.

This clonotype was recorded a few times. The V and J genes are TRBV5-5 and TRBJ2-1; D is uncertain. Germline V gene data show CDR1 as SGHKS and CDR2 as YYEKEE (reference sequence). CDR3 size: 12 residues. V was trimmed by 0 bases and J by 8 bases, leaving 6 bases between them. CDR3 in amino acids: CASSLGADEQFF. The CDR3 DNA reads TGTGCCAGCAGCTTGGGTGCGGATGAGCAGTTCTTC.

The chain links TRBV6-6 to TRBJ1-5, with D tentatively TRBD1 (5 bases). Germline-derived CDR1 and CDR2 are MNHNY and SVGAGI (reference sequence). Trimming shortened V by 0 bases and J by 2 bases, and 11 bases separated the two germline ends. CDR3 length: 16 amino acids. This chain's CDR3 is CASSYSRGIGNQPQHF. In nucleotides, the CDR3 is TGTGCCAGCAGTTACTCGAGGGGCATAGGCAATCAGCCCCAGCATTTT.

The sample holds a few counts of this clonotype. This chain connects TRBV7-9 to TRBJ1-1; D remains ambiguous. Between the trimmed V and J ends, which lost 7 bases and 1 base, there was a span of 16 bases. Germline CDR1 is SEHNR and CDR2 is FQNEAQ (reference sequence). This CDR3 region has 15 residues. CDR3: CASTNFGVGNTEAFF. The CDR3 DNA sequence: TGTGCCAGCACCAATTTCGGGGTGGGGAACACTGAAGCTTTCTTT.

The rearrangement links TRBV3-1 to TRBJ2-7, with D tentatively TRBD2 (5 bases). In germline, CDR1 is LGHDT, CDR2 YNNKEL (reference sequence). With 1 base removed from V and 2 bases from J, the gap between germline ends came to 12 bases. The CDR3 is 15 amino acids. The CDR3 DNA reads as TGTGCCAGCAGCCAAGTCGGGAACTGGGCCTACGAGCAGTACTTC. As protein: CASSQVGNWAYEQYF.

This clonotype was observed a single time. The genes are TRBV12-3 or TRBV12-4 and TRBJ1-2; 11 nucleotides line up with TRBD1. The CDR3 has 15 amino acids. J lost 5 bases, V lost 3 bases, and 5 bases had no gene match. CDR3 in amino acids: CASSLGGQGVYGYTF. In DNA form, the CDR3 reads TGTGCCAGCAGTTTGGGGGGACAGGGGGTTTATGGCTACACCTTC.